The 19 T cell receptor beta chains listed next were all sequenced from one sample in a study of CXCR3-negative and CXCR3-positive naive CD8 T cells. In preparing the TRB cDNA libraries, 5' RACE with UMI labels was used. TCRdb re-called the 5' RACE reads; every CDR3 protein appears as one record, without DNA. The sample totals just over 60,000 distinct CDR3 sequences. Sequencing input: naive CXCR3- CD8+ T cells from blood. The subset: CD45RO-CCR7+CD27+CD95- naive CD8+ T cells lacking CXCR3 (TNR3-). These receptors originate from a human donor in good health. Some clones in this sample may be carry-over from other donors' samples.

The chain combines TRBV4-2 with TRBJ2-2; TCRdb indicates TRBD2, and absent DNA this call remains unverified. In germline, CDR1 is LGHNA, CDR2 YNFKEQ. CDR3 length: 16 amino acids. CDR3 loop: CASSQDQTGSTGELFF.

This rearrangement joins TRBV19 to TRBJ2-2; the TCRdb D gene call, TRBD1, has no DNA to confirm it. The germline V gene has CDR1 LNHDA and CDR2 SQIVND (reference sequence). This CDR3 is built from 15 residues. The CDR3 region is CASRRTGANTGELFF.

This rearrangement joins TRBV5-1 to TRBJ2-2. Germline lookup yields CDR1 SGHRS and CDR2 YFSETQ. The CDR3 length is 14 residues. The CDR3 loop reads CASSLETNTGELFF.

This clonotype is labeled medium-sized (0.01 to 0.1%) based on frequency. This chain uses TRBV29-1 with TRBJ2-1; no DNA is available, so the TRBD2 call from TCRdb remains unchecked. CDR1 is SQVTM, CDR2 ANQGSEA, per germline. The CDR3 consists of 11 residues. The CDR3 is CSVEGATLQFF.

The V gene is TRBV5-4, the J gene TRBJ2-1; the D call of TRBD2 rests on TCRdb alone, since no DNA is present to check it. This CDR3 is 17 amino acids long. The V gene's germline CDR1 is SGHNT and CDR2 YYREEE (reference sequence). The CDR3: CASSPSKTSGRVKEQFF.

V and J are TRBV15 and TRBJ2-3; TCRdb outputs TRBD1, but without DNA this stays unchecked. The germline V gene encodes CDR1 LNHNV and CDR2 YYDKDF (reference sequence). This CDR3 has 14 amino acids. CDR3 sequence: CATSGRQGSDTQYF. Using reference TRBV15 and TRBJ2-3 for the parts outside the CDR3, the full variable domain is DAMVIQNPRYQVTQFGKPVTLSCSQTLNHNVMYWYQQKSSQAPKLLFHYYDKDFNNEADTPDNFQSRRPNTSFCFLDIRSPGLGDTAMYLCATSGRQGSDTQYFGPGTRLTVL.

The chain recombines TRBV7-2 with TRBJ2-7; the D call from TCRdb, TRBD2, cannot be confirmed without DNA. Germline V gene lookup returns CDR1 SGHTA and CDR2 FQGNSA. CDR3 length: 18 amino acids. This CDR3 reads CASSPVGSAGGVPYEQYF. The full variable domain, with the rest looked up from reference TRBV7-2 and TRBJ2-7, is GAGVSQSPSNKVTEKGKDVELRCDPISGHTALYWYRQSLGQGLEFLIYFQGNSAPDKSGLPSDRFSAERTGGSVSTLTIQRTQQEDSAVYLCASSPVGSAGGVPYEQYFGPGTRLTVT.

The genes are TRBV7-9 and TRBJ2-5. This CDR3 is built from 16 residues. Germline V gene lookup returns CDR1 SEHNR and CDR2 FQNEAQ (reference sequence). CDR3 in amino acids: CASSSNNGRGAETQYF. The entire variable domain, with the rest obtained from reference TRBV7-9 and TRBJ2-5, is as follows: DTGVSQNPRHKITKRGQNVTFRCDPISEHNRLYWYRQTLGQGPEFLTYFQNEAQLEKSRLLSDRFSAERPKGSFSTLEIQRTEQGDSAMYLCASSSNNGRGAETQYFGPGTRLLVL.

J is TRBJ2-7 and V is TRBV29-1; TCRdb's assignment of TRBD1 cannot be checked, as there is no DNA. Per the germline V gene, CDR1 is SQVTM and CDR2 is ANQGSEA. This CDR3 spans 15 amino acids. The chain's CDR3 is CSVVWGTSGTYEQYF.

V gene TRBV20-1 combines with J gene TRBJ2-7; no DNA is available, so the TRBD1 call from TCRdb remains unchecked. There are 16 residues in the CDR3. CDR1 DFQATT and CDR2 SNEGSKA come from the germline V gene (reference sequence). The CDR3 reads CSARLLGQGETYEQYF.

The V and J genes are TRBV28 and TRBJ2-5; the TRBD1 assignment by TCRdb is unverifiable without DNA. CDR3 size: 14 residues. Germline CDR1 and CDR2: MDHEN and SYDVKM. CDR3 loop: CASRVPGQQETQYF.

The gene calls are TRBV4-3 and TRBJ2-7. CDR3 length equals 15 residues. Per the germline V gene, CDR1 is LGHNA and CDR2 is YSLEER. The CDR3 loop reads CASSQGRDSSYEQYF.

V gene TRBV29-1 combines with J gene TRBJ2-7; the TRBD1 assignment by TCRdb is unverifiable without DNA. CDR1 SQVTM and CDR2 ANQGSEA come from the germline V gene. The CDR3 has 12 amino acids. CDR3 amino acids: CSVEPTEGEQYF.

The genes are TRBV6-2 or TRBV6-3 and TRBJ1-1. This CDR3 is 14 amino acids long. In germline, CDR1 is MNHEY, CDR2 SVGEGT. This CDR3 reads CATRPTDGDTEAFF.

J is TRBJ1-1 and V is TRBV6-5. CDR3 size: 12 residues. Germline V gene lookup returns CDR1 MNHEY and CDR2 SVGAGI. CDR3 amino acids: CASSSSGTEAFF.

The chain couples TRBV5-6 to TRBJ2-7. The CDR3 contains 12 residues. CDR1 is SGHDT, CDR2 YYEEEE, per germline. CDR3 amino acids: CASSLGVYEQYF.

This chain connects TRBV6-2 or TRBV6-3 to TRBJ2-1; the TCRdb D gene call, TRBD2, has no DNA to confirm it. The germline gives CDR1 MNHEY, CDR2 SVGEGT. The CDR3 has 13 amino acids. The CDR3 region is CATSRSGYNEQFF.

This sequence joins TRBV7-2 and TRBJ1-2; the D call of TRBD1 rests on TCRdb alone, since no DNA is present to check it. The V gene's germline CDR1 is SGHTA and CDR2 FQGNSA. The CDR3 is made up of 13 amino acids. CDR3 protein: CASSLLTGDGYTF.

The rearrangement uses TRBV6-2 or TRBV6-3 and TRBJ2-7; TCRdb indicates TRBD1, and absent DNA this call remains unverified. The CDR3 spans 16 residues. CDR1 and CDR2 (germline): MNHEY, SVGEGT. The CDR3 sequence is CASSYSPGTGVYEQYF.